This T cell receptor beta chain appears in the sequencing data of a study of blood T cell repertoires in COVID-19. Across the whole study: Collection of acute and convalescent COVID-19 samples took place in the United States, Italy and Spain.

In the study's own analysis: Researchers report that nucleated cell counts were estimated from reference gene primer amplification. Profiling relied on immunoSEQ multiplex PCR, and the TCRdb table lists in-frame clones only, not all of them. That table gives V, J and clone size, and the DNA gave D and trimming. The repertoire holds 250,000 to 300,000 clones, 82% seen once, with 4.5% to 6% in the top ten. Allocation to cohorts depended on clinical history reported by the participants. Before they entered the study, exposed participants had met a COVID-19 case within 2 weeks. Germline-derived CDR1 and CDR2 are SGHDT and YYEEEE. The CDR3 loop spans 14 amino acids. Trimming shortened V by 3 bases and J by 8 bases, and 18 bases separated the two germline ends.

V usage is TRBV5-6 and J usage is TRBJ2-7; tentatively, D is TRBD2 (6 bases). The specimen was PBMCs or T cells enriched from blood (not recorded which). The clonotype was recovered from a middle-aged man who had been exposed to COVID-19. The DNA of the CDR3 is TGTGCCAGCAGCTCGAATGCAGGAGGGATGAAGCAGTACTTC. Amino acid sequence: CASSSNAGGMKQYF.